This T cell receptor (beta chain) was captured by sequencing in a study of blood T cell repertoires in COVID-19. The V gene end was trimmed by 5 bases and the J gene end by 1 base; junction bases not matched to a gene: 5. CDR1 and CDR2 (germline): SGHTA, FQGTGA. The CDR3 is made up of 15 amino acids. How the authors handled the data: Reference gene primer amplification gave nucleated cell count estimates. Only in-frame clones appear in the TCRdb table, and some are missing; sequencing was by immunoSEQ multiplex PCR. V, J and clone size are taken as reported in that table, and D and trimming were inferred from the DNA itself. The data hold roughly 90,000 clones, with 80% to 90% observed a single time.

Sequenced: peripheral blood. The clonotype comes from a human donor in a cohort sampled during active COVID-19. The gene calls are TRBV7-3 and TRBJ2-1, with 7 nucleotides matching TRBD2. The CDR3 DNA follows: TGTGCCAGCAGCCCTCAACTAGCGTCCTACAATGAGCAGTTCTTC. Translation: CASSPQLASYNEQFF.